This TCR beta chain was profiled in a study of T cell responses to AZD1222 COVID-19 vaccine. Study overall: Second-dose intervals near 4 or 12 weeks were combined. Study conclusions and caveats: Among those given AZD1222, only five or six were seropositive at baseline. Only after the peak T cell response were repertoires sampled. Dominant CD4 TCR responses targeted spike regions 160-218 and 743-854.

About this clone itself: The antigen is undetermined.

Measured with immunoSEQ multiplex PCR; TCRdb has only the in-frame clones, and not every one. The data show about 120,000 clones, roughly nine tenths seen once. CDR3 length: 16 amino acids. The chain links TRBV21-1 to TRBJ1-5; the table gives TRBD1 as D, unverified against the DNA. TRBV21-1 is labeled a pseudogene. This sequence originates from an adult in good health. This sample comprised peripheral blood, obtained on day 0 of AZD1222 vaccination. The CDR3 spells CASSNCRSDSNQPQHF. DNA of the CDR3: TGTGCCAGCAGCAATTGCAGGTCTGATAGCAATCAGCCCCAGCATTTT.